This is a list of T cell receptor beta chains from one sample in a study of OX40 agonist ivuxolimab in advanced cancers. Libraries were prepared by immunoSEQ multiplex PCR; TCRdb keeps only in-frame clonotypes and omits some of them. The sample contains around 77,000 clones, 80% to 90% of which appear only once. This specimen was CD4+ or CD8+ T cells sorted from blood, taken in a trial of the OX40 agonist ivuxolimab. These receptors were collected from an adult with an advanced solid tumor such as melanoma, head and neck, liver or kidney cancer. The CDR3 runs from the conserved cysteine through the conserved F or W. The D gene is left open where the match is weak. Clone size is shown for a subset of rows, as once, few, many or a class of expanded clone.

CDR3,DNA,J,D,size,V
CASSFLAGNTGELFF,TGTGCCAGCAGCTTTCTAGCGGGGAACACCGGGGAGCTGTTTTTT,TRBJ2-2,TRBD2,NA,TRBV9
CASSAALAGAYEQYF,TGTGCCAGCAGCGCTGCACTAGCGGGGGCTTACGAGCAGTACTTC,TRBJ2-7,TRBD2,once,TRBV9
CASRRTGFSNQPQHF,TGTGCCAGCAGGAGGACAGGGTTTAGCAATCAGCCCCAGCATTTT,TRBJ1-5,TRBD1,NA,TRBV6-5
CASRGDKNTEAFF,TGTGCCAGCAGGGGGGACAAGAACACTGAAGCTTTCTTT,TRBJ1-1,NA,NA,TRBV6-1
CASSSRLPAGYGYTF,TGCGCCAGCAGCTCGAGACTACCTGCTGGCTATGGCTACACCTTC,TRBJ1-2,NA,NA,TRBV4-1
CASSDPGRTNTEAFF,TGTGCCAGCAGTGATCCGGGACGGACGAACACTGAAGCTTTCTTT,TRBJ1-1,NA,NA,TRBV6-6
CATSGGTGGNQPQHF,TGTGCCACCAGCGGAGGGACAGGGGGGAATCAGCCCCAGCATTTT,TRBJ1-5,TRBD1,NA,TRBV15
CASSQSMPKGRGDKCPGELFF,TGCGCCAGCAGTCAATCTATGCCCAAGGGGCGGGGGGACAAGTGTCCCGGGGAGCTGTTTTTT,TRBJ2-2,TRBD2,NA,TRBV23-1
CATRQTPNYGYTF,TGCGCCACCCGACAGACACCTAACTATGGCTACACCTTC,TRBJ1-2,NA,NA,TRBV5-1
CASSLSRTGTGSPLHF,TGTGCCAGCAGCTTAAGTCGAACAGGGACGGGGTCACCCCTCCACTTT,TRBJ1-6,NA,once,TRBV11-2
CASRGDTSNQPQHF,TGTGCCAGCAGAGGGGACACAAGCAATCAGCCCCAGCATTTT,TRBJ1-5,NA,NA,TRBV6-1
CASSLGYGDRGSTEAFF,TGTGCCAGCAGCTTAGGATACGGGGACCGGGGGAGTACTGAAGCTTTCTTT,TRBJ1-1,NA,NA,TRBV11-3
CASSRQFEQFF,TGTGCCAGCAGCCGACAGTTTGAGCAGTTCTTC,TRBJ2-1,NA,NA,TRBV7-9
CASRGVEGEKLFF,TGTGCCAGCCGAGGTGTCGAGGGTGAAAAACTGTTTTTT,TRBJ1-4,NA,NA,TRBV5-4
CASLPHAAGGGETQYF,TGTGCCAGCCTGCCCCATGCGGCGGGAGGAGGAGAGACCCAGTACTTC,TRBJ2-5,TRBD2,NA,TRBV7-8
CASQGGGNTIYF,TGTGCCAGCCAGGGTGGTGGAAACACCATATATTTT,TRBJ1-3,NA,NA,TRBV2
CASSPYRQGNTGELFF,TGTGCCAGCAGCCCCTACCGACAGGGGAACACCGGGGAGCTGTTTTTT,TRBJ2-2,TRBD1,NA,TRBV5-4
CASSPPGTATDTQYF,TGTGCCAGCAGCCCCCCCGGGACAGCCACAGATACGCAGTATTTT,TRBJ2-3,TRBD1,NA,TRBV7-9
CASSWTQTQHF,TGTGCCAGCAGTTGGACGCAGACCCAGCATTTT,TRBJ1-5,NA,NA,TRBV28
CASRLLGGYTF,TGTGCCAGCAGGCTTCTTGGGGGCTACACCTTC,TRBJ1-2,NA,NA,TRBV5-6
CASSVGQGNTEAFF,TGTGCCAGCAGCGTAGGACAGGGGAACACTGAAGCTTTCTTT,TRBJ1-1,TRBD1,few,TRBV9
CASSQGDRGYSYNEQFF,TGCGCCAGCAGCCAAGGGGACAGGGGCTATTCCTACAATGAGCAGTTCTTC,TRBJ2-1,TRBD1,NA,TRBV4-1